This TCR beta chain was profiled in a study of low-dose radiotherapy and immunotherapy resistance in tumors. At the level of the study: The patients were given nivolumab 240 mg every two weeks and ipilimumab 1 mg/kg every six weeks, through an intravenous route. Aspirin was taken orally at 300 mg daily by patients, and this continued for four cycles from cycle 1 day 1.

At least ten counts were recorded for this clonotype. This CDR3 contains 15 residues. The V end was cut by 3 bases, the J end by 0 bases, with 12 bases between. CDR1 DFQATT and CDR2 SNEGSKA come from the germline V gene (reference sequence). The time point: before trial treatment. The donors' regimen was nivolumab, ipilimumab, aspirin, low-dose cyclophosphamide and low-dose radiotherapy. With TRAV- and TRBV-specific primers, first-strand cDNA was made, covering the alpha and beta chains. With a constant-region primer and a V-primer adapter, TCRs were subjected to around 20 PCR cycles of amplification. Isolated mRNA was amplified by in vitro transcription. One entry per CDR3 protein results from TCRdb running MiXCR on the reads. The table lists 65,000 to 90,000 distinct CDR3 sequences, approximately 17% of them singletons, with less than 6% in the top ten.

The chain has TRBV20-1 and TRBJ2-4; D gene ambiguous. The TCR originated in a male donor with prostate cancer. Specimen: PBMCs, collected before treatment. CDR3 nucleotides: TGCAGTGCTAGGGCTACAGAGTTAGCCAAAAACATTCAGTACTTC. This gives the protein CSARATELAKNIQYF.